This T cell receptor beta chain was sequenced for a study of blood T cell repertoires in COVID-19. The overall study: PBMCs, B-cell-depleted T cells, or T cells were the source of the cDNA or gDNA that made up the material.

Some clones are missing from TCRdb's copy, which holds only in-frame ones; the method was immunoSEQ multiplex PCR. This table holds 250,000 to 300,000 clones, 86% found once. Germline-derived CDR1 and CDR2 are MNHEY and SVGAGI. The CDR3 has 13 amino acids. J lost 3 bases, V lost 6 bases, and 5 bases had no gene match. In this sample, this clone turned up once. The sequencing sample was made of peripheral blood. This TCR was recovered from a woman in her twenties or thirties with COVID-19, enrolled during active disease. The chain carries TRBV6-5 and TRBJ2-7, with TRBD1 matching over 7 bases. CDR3 sequence: CASSLTGNYEQYF. CDR3 coding DNA: TGTGCCAGCAGCCTGACAGGGAACTACGAGCAGTACTTC.